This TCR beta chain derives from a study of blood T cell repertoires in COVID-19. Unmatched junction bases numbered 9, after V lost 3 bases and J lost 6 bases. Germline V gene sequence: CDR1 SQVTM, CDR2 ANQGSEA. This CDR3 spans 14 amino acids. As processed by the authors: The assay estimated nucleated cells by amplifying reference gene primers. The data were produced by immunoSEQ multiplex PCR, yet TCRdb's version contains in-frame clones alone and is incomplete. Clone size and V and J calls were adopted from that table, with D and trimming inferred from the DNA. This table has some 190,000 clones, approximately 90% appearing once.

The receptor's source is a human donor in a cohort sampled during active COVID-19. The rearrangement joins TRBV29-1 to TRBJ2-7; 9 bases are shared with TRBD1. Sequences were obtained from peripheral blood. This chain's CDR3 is CSVDFSGTGTEQYF. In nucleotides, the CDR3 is TGCAGCGTTGATTTCTCCGGGACAGGGACCGAGCAGTACTTC.